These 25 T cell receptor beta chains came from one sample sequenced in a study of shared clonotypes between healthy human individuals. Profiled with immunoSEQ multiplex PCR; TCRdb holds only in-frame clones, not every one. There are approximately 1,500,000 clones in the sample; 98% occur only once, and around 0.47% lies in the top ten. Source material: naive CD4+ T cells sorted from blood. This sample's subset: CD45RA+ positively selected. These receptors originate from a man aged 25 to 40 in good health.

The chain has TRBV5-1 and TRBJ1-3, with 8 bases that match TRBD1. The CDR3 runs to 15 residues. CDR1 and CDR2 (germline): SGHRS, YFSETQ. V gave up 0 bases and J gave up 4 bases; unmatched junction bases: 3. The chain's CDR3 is CASSLGQGRGNTIYF. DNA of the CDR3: TGCGCCAGCAGCTTGGGACAGGGGCGAGGAAACACCATATATTTT.

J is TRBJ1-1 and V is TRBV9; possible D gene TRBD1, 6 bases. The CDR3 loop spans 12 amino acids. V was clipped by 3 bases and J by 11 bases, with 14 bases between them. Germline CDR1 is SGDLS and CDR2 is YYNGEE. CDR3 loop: CASSGGRRGAFF. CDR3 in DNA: TGTGCCAGCAGCGGCGGCAGGAGGGGGGCTTTCTTT.

CDR3: CASSQGVNAYEQYF. The CDR3 nucleotides are TGTGCCAGCAGCCAGGGAGTTAACGCCTACGAGCAGTACTTC. The J gene is TRBJ2-7, the V gene TRBV7-8, with D perhaps TRBD1 or TRBD2 (5 bases each). Trimming took 5 bases from V and 2 from J, leaving 13 bases between them. The CDR3 covers 14 residues. Germline CDR1 and CDR2: SGHVS and FQNEAQ.

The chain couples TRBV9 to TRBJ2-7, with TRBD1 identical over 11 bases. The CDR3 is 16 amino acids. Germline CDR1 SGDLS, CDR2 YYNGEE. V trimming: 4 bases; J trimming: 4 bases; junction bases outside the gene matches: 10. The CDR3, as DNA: TGTGCCAGCAGCCCCCAAGGACAGGGGGCTTGGTACGAGCAGTACTTC. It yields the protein CASSPQGQGAWYEQYF.

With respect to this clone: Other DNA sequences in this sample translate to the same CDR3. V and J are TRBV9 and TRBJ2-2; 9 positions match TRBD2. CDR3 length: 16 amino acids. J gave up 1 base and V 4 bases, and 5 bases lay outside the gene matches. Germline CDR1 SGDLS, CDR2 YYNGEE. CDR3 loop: CASSLRLAENTGELFF. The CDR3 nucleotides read TGTGCCAGCAGCCTCCGACTAGCGGAGAACACCGGGGAGCTGTTTTTT.

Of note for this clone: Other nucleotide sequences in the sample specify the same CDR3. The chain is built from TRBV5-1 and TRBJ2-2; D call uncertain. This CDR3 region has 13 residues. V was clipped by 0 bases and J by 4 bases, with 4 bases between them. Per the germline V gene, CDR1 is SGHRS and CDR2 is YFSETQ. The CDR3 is CASSLAVTGELFF. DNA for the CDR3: TGCGCCAGCAGCTTGGCGGTCACCGGGGAGCTGTTTTTT.

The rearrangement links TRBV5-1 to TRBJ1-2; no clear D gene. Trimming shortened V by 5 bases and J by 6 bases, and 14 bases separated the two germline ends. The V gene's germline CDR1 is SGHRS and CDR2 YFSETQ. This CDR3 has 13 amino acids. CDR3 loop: CASSIAGLNGYTF. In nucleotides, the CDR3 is TGCGCCAGCAGTATCGCTGGACTTAATGGCTACACCTTC. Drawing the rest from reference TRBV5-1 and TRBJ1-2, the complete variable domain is KAGVTQTPRYLIKTRGQQVTLSCSPISGHRSVSWYQQTPGQGLQFLFEYFSETQRNKGNFPGRFSGRQFSNSRSEMNVSTLELGDSALYLCASSIAGLNGYTFGSGTRLTVV.

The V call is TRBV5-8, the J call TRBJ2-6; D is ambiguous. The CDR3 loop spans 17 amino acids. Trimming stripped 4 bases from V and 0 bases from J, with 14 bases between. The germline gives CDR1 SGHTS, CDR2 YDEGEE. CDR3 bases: TGTGCCAGCAGCCCAAGCGCCTCGATCTCTGGGGCCAACGTCCTGACTTTC. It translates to CASSPSASISGANVLTF. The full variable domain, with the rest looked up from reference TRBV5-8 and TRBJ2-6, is EAGVTQSPTHLIKTRGQQATLRCSPISGHTSVYWYQQALGLGLQFLLWYDEGEERNRGNFPPRFSGRQFPNYSSELNVNALELEDSALYLCASSPSASISGANVLTFGAGSRLTVL.

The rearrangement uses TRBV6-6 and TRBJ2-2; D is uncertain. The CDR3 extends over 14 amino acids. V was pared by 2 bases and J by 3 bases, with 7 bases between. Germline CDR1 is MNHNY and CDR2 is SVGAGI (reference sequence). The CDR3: CASSYLIHTGELFF. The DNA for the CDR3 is TGTGCCAGCAGTTACCTGATACACACCGGGGAGCTGTTTTTT.

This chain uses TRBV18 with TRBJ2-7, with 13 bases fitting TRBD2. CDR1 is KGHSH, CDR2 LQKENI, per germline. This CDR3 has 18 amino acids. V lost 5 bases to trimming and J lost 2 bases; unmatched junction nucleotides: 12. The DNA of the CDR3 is TGTGCCAGCTCAGAGCGACAGGGACTAGCGGGAATAACCTACGAGCAGTACTTC. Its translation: CASSERQGLAGITYEQYF.

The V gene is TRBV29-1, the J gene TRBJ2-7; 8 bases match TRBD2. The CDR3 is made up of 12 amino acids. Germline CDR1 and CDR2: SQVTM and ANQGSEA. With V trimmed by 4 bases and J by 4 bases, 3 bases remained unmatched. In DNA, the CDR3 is TGCAGCGTTGGCGCGGGAGGATACGAGCAGTACTTC. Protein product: CSVGAGGYEQYF.

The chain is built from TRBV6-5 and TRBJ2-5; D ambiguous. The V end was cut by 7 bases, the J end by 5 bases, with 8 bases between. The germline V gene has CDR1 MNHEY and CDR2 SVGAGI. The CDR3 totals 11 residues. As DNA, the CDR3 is TGTGCCAGCACTATAGGCGAGACCCAGTACTTC. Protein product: CASTIGETQYF.

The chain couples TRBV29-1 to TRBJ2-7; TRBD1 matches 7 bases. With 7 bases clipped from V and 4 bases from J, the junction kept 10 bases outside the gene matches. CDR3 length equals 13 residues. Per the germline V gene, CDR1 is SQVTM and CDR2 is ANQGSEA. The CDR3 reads CSALTGAPYEQYF. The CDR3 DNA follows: TGCAGCGCCCTAACAGGGGCCCCTTACGAGCAGTACTTC.

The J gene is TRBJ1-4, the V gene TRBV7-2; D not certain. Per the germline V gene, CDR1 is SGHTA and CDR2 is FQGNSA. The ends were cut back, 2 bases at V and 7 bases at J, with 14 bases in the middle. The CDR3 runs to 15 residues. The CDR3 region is CASSLNVLLGEKLFF. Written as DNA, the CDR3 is TGTGCCAGCAGCTTAAATGTTTTGCTCGGTGAAAAACTGTTTTTT.

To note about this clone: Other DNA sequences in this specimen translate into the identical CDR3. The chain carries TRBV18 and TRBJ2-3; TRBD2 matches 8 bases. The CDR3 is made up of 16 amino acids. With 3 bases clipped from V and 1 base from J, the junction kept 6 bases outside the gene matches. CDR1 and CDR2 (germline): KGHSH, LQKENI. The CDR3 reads CASSPLGSGGTDTQYF. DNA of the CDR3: TGTGCCAGCTCACCTCTGGGTAGCGGGGGCACAGATACGCAGTATTTT.

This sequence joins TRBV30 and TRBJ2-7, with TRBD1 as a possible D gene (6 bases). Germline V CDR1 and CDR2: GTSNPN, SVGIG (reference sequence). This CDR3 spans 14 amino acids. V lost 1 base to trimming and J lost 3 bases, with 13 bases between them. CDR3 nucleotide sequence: TGTGCCTGGAGTGAGACAGGATTAAGCTACGAGCAGTACTTC. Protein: CAWSETGLSYEQYF. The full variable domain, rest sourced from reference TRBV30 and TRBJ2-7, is SQTIHQWPATLVQPVGSPLSLECTVEGTSNPNLYWYRQAAGRGLQLLFYSVGIGQISSEVPQNLSASRPQDRQFILSSKKLLLSDSGFYLCAWSETGLSYEQYFGPGTRLTVT.

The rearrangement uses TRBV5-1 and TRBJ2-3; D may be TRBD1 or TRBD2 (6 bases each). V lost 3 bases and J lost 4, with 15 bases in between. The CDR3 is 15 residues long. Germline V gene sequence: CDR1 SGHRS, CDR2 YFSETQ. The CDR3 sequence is CASSWGGGLADTQYF. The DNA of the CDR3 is TGCGCCAGCAGCTGGGGTGGGGGGCTGGCAGATACGCAGTATTTT.

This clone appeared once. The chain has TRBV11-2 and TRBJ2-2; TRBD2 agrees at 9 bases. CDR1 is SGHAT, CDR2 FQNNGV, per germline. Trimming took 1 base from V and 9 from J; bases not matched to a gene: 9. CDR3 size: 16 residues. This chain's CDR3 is CASSLGGSGSYRELFF. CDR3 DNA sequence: TGTGCCAGCAGCTTAGGGGGTAGCGGGAGTTATAGGGAGCTGTTTTTT.

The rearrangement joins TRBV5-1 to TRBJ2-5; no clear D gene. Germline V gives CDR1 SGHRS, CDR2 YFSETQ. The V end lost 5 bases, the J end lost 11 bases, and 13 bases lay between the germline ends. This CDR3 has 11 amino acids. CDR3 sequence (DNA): TGCGCCAGCAGAGGAAGTTTAGAGCAGTACTTC. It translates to CASRGSLEQYF.

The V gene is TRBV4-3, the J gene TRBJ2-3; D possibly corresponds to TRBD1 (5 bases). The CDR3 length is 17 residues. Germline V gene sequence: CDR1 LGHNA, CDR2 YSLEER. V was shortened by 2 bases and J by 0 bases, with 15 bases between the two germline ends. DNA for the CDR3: TGCGCCAGCAGCCAAAACAAGGGGTCCTATAGCACAGATACGCAGTATTTT. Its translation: CASSQNKGSYSTDTQYF.

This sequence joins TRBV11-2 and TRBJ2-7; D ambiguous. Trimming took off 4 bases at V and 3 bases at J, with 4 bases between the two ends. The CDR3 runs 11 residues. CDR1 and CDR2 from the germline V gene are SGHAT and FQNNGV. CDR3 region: CASSSGYEQYF. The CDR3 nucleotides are TGTGCCAGCAGCTCGGGCTACGAGCAGTACTTC.

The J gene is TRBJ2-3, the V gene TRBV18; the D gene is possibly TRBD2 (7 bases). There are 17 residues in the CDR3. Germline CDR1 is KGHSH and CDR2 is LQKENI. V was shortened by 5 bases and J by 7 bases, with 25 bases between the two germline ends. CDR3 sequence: CASSDLSGIPGANTQYF. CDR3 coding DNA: TGTGCCAGCTCAGACCTAAGCGGGATCCCGGGGGCGAATACGCAGTATTTT.

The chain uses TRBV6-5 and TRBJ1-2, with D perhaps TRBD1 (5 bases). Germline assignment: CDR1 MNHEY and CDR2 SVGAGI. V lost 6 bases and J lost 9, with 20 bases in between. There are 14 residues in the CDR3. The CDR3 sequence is CASSRTTDRLSYTF. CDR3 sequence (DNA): TGTGCCAGCAGCCGAACGACAGACCGATTGAGCTACACCTTC.

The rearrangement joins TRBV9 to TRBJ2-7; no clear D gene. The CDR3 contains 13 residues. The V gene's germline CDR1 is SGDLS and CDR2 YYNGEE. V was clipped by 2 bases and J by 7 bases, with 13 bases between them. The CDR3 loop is CASSVQSLGEQYF. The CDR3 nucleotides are TGTGCCAGCAGCGTTCAGTCGTTGGGGGAGCAGTACTTC.

CDR3: CASSLAGHPSNEQFF. The DNA for the CDR3 is TGTGCCAGCAGCTTGGCGGGACACCCCTCCAATGAGCAGTTCTTC. The gene calls are TRBV7-2 and TRBJ2-1, with D possibly being TRBD1 or TRBD2 (6 bases each). This CDR3 is built from 15 residues. Trimming left V 3 bases short and J 6 bases short, with 15 bases between. CDR1 is SGHTA and CDR2 is FQGNSA in the germline V gene.